This TCR beta chain was recovered during a study of immune evolution from preneoplasia to lung adenocarcinoma. V lost 5 bases, J lost 1 base, and 11 bases lay in between. The germline CDR1 and CDR2 sequences are SEHNR and FQNEAQ (reference sequence). The length of the CDR3 is 14 residues. Data came from immunoSEQ multiplex PCR; TCRdb stores just in-frame clones and leaves some out. The repertoire holds almost 5,000 clones, around 85% seen once, with about 6.9% in the top ten. Material: FFPE minimally invasive lung adenocarcinoma tissue. The clonotype was recovered from a person aged 50-75 years with lung adenocarcinoma. The rearrangement joins TRBV7-9 to TRBJ1-1; possible D gene TRBD1, 5 bases. The DNA for the CDR3 is TGTGCCAGCAGCCGCCAGGGCGGGAACACTGAAGCTTTCTTT. Translated, it gives CASSRQGGNTEAFF.